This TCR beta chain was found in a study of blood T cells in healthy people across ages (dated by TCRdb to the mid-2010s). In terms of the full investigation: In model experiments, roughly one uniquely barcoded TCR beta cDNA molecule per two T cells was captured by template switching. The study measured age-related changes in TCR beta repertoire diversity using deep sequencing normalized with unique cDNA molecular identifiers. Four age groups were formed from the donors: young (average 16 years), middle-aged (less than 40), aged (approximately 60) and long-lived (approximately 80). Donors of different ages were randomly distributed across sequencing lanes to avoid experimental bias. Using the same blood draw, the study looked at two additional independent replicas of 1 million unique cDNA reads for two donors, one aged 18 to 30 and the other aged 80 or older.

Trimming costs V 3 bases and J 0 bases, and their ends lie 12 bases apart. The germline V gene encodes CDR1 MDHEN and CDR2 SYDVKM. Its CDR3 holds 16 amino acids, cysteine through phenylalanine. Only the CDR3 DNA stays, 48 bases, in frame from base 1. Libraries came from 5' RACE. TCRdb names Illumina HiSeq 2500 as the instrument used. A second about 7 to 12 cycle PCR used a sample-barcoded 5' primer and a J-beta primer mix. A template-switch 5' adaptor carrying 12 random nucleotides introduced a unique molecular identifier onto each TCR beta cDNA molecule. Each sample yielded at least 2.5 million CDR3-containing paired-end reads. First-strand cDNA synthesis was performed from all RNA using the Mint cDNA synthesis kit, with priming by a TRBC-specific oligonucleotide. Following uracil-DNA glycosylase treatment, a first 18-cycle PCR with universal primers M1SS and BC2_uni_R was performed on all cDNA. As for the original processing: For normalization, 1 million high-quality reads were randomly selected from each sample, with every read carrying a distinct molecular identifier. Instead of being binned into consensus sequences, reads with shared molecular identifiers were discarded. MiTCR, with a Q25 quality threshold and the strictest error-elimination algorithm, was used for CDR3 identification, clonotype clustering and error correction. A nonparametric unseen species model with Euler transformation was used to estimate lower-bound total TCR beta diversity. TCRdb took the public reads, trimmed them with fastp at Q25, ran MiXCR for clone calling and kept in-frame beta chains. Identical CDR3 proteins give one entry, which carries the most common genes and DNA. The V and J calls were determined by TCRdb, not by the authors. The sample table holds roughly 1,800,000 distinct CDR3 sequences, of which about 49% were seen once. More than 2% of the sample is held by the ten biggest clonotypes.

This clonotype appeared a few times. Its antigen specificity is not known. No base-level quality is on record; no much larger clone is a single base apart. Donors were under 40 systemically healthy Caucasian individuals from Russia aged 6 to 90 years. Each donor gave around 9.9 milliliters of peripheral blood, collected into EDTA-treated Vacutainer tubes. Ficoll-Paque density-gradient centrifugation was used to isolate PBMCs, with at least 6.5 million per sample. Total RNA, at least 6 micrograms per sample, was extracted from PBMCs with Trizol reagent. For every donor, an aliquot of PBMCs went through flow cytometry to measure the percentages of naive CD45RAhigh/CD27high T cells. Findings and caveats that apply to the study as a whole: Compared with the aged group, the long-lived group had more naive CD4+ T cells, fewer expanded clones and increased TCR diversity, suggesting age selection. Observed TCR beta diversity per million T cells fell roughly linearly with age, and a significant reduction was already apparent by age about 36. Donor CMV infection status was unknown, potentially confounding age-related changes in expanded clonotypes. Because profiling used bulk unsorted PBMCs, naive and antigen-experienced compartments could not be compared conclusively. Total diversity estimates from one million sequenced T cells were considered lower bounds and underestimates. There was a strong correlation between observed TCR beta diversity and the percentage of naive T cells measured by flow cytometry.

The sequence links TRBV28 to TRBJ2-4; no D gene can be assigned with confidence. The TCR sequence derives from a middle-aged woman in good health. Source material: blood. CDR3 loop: CASSFQGISAKNIQYF. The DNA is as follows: TGTGCCAGCAGTTTCCAAGGGATCTCAGCCAAAAACATTCAGTACTTC.